Below, 25 T cell receptor beta chains from the same sample are listed, as sequenced in a study of blood T cell repertoires in COVID-19. Using immunoSEQ multiplex PCR, the repertoire was profiled, and TCRdb retains in-frame clones only, with some absent. The sample lists 250,000 to 350,000 clones; roughly 84% were seen once. Specimen: peripheral blood. All receptors derive from a person aged 65 to 79 with COVID-19, enrolled during active disease.

The chain is built from TRBV7-2 and TRBJ2-1; 8 bases fit TRBD2. Trimming cost V 5 bases and J 4 bases; bases outside gene matches: 1. This CDR3 comprises 13 residues. Germline V gene sequence: CDR1 SGHTA, CDR2 FQGNSA. Here the CDR3 reads CASSRGGYNEQFF. In DNA, the CDR3 is TGTGCCAGCAGCCGGGGGGGTTACAATGAGCAGTTCTTC.

This clone ranks as medium-sized. The genes are TRBV29-1 and TRBJ1-2; TRBD1 matches at 8 bases. This CDR3 region has 10 residues. V was clipped by 6 bases and J by 9 bases; unmatched bases: 3. CDR1 and CDR2 from the germline V gene are SQVTM and ANQGSEA. The CDR3 DNA sequence: TGCAGCGTGGACAGGGAAAGCTACACCTTC. Protein: CSVDRESYTF.

The J gene is TRBJ2-2, the V gene TRBV2; possible D gene TRBD1, 5 bases. CDR1 is SNHLY and CDR2 is FYNNEI in the germline V gene. V gave up 10 bases and J gave up 4 bases, with 19 bases separating them. This CDR3 is built from 15 residues. The CDR3 DNA reads as TGTGCCATCAACCCCAGGGTTATAGGCACCGGGGAGCTGTTTTTT. The encoded protein is CAINPRVIGTGELFF.

CDR3 protein: CASSLASGGRTDTQYF. The DNA of the CDR3 is TGTGCCAGCAGCTTAGCTAGCGGGGGGCGCACAGATACGCAGTATTTT. The chain couples TRBV7-2 to TRBJ2-3, with 10 bases matching TRBD2. The CDR3 extends over 16 amino acids. Germline values: CDR1 SGHTA, CDR2 FQGNSA. V shed 0 bases, J shed 1 base, and the junction held 1 base outside the gene matches.

This chain links TRBV11-2 with TRBJ2-7; the D gene is possibly TRBD1 (6 bases). V was pared by 5 bases and J by 2 bases, with 13 bases between. This CDR3 is built from 14 residues. Germline V CDR1 and CDR2: SGHAT, FQNNGV. The CDR3 here is CASSTGTFTYEQYF. CDR3 DNA: TGTGCCAGCAGCACGGGGACATTTACCTACGAGCAGTACTTC.

The chain recombines TRBV6-2 or TRBV6-3 with TRBJ2-5; a weak D match, TRBD1 (6 bases). Germline V gene sequence: CDR1 MNHEY, CDR2 SVGEGT. The V and J ends lost 5 bases and 4 bases respectively, with 17 bases between them. The CDR3 length is 15 residues. The CDR3 loop is CASSDTGTNIETQYF. The CDR3, as DNA: TGTGCCAGCAGTGACACCGGGACAAACATAGAGACCCAGTACTTC.

The chain has TRBV5-1 and TRBJ1-1; unclear D gene. V was cut by 0 bases and J by 11 bases, with 17 bases left in between. CDR1 is SGHRS and CDR2 is YFSETQ in the germline V gene. The CDR3 contains 14 residues. The CDR3 here is CASSLEIPGSGAFF. The DNA for the CDR3 is TGCGCCAGCAGCTTGGAGATCCCGGGATCTGGGGCTTTCTTT.

The gene calls are TRBV10-3 and TRBJ1-6; D remains unclear. Germline V gene sequence: CDR1 ENHRY, CDR2 SYGVKD. There are 14 residues in the CDR3. Trimming left V 8 bases short and J 7 bases short, with 15 bases between. The CDR3 loop is CAIGVGRENSPLHF. The CDR3 nucleotides read TGTGCCATCGGCGTAGGGAGGGAAAATTCACCCCTCCACTTT.

This chain joins TRBV5-8 and TRBJ2-6; no firm D call. V was pared by 6 bases and J by 2 bases, with 15 bases between. The CDR3 is made up of 16 amino acids. Germline V gene lookup returns CDR1 SGHTS and CDR2 YDEGEE. CDR3 loop: CASNSPILAGANVLTF. In DNA form, the CDR3 reads TGTGCCAGCAACAGCCCGATATTAGCTGGGGCCAACGTCCTGACTTTC.

This rearrangement joins TRBV5-5 to TRBJ2-2; possibly TRBD1 for D (6 bases). From germline, CDR1 is SGHKS and CDR2 YYEKEE (reference sequence). Trimming pared 4 bases from V and 4 bases from J, leaving 11 bases between. The CDR3 has 14 amino acids. This CDR3 reads CASSLPGVTGELFF. The CDR3 region has the DNA TGTGCCAGCAGCCTACCAGGGGTCACCGGGGAGCTGTTTTTT. Supplemented by reference TRBV5-5 and TRBJ2-2, the full variable domain reads DAGVTQSPTHLIKTRGQQVTLRCSPISGHKSVSWYQQVLGQGPQFIFQYYEKEERGRGNFPDRFSARQFPNYSSELNVNALLLGDSALYLCASSLPGVTGELFFGEGSRLTVL.

This clone was seen only once. The rearrangement joins TRBV3-1 (or the pseudogene TRBV3-2) to TRBJ2-2; no reliable D call. Germline V gene sequence: CDR1 LGHDT, CDR2 YNNKEL (reference sequence). V was pared by 1 base and J by 6 bases, with 9 bases between. This CDR3 has 14 amino acids. As DNA, the CDR3 is TGTGCCAGCAGCCAAGGCGCATTTCCCGGGGAGCTGTTTTTT. As protein: CASSQGAFPGELFF.

This chain uses TRBV6-5 with TRBJ1-6; no firm D call. Trimming removed 2 bases at V and 6 bases at J, with 8 bases between. This CDR3 contains 14 residues. Germline V CDR1 and CDR2: MNHEY, SVGAGI. This chain's CDR3 is CASSYARINSPLHF. The CDR3 bases are TGTGCCAGCAGTTACGCGAGAATTAATTCACCCCTCCACTTT.

This chain connects TRBV9 to TRBJ2-1, with 7 bases fitting TRBD2. The CDR3 is 15 amino acids. V gave up 4 bases and J gave up 7 bases; unmatched junction bases: 11. Germline values: CDR1 SGDLS, CDR2 YYNGEE. The CDR3 here is CASSTASGPRNEQFF. The CDR3 bases are TGTGCCAGCAGCACAGCTAGCGGACCTAGAAATGAGCAGTTCTTC.

This clone appeared once. The chain employs TRBV6-6 and TRBJ2-1; D might be TRBD2 (6 bases). Trimming took off 5 bases at V and 7 bases at J, with 24 bases between the two ends. The CDR3 consists of 17 residues. Germline V CDR1 and CDR2: MNHNY, SVGAGI (reference sequence). CDR3 DNA sequence: TGTGCCAGCAGTCCCCCACAACGCGGGGTCGGCGGGAATGAGCAGTTCTTC. Its protein product is CASSPPQRGVGGNEQFF.

The table lists this clone with a few counts. V is TRBV29-1 and J is TRBJ2-1; 11 nucleotides align to TRBD2. J lost 4 bases, V lost 4 bases, and 6 bases had no gene match. Per germline, CDR1 SQVTM and CDR2 ANQGSEA. CDR3 length equals 15 residues. This CDR3 reads CSVVGTSGSYNEQFF. Written as DNA, the CDR3 is TGCAGCGTTGTGGGTACTAGCGGGAGTTACAATGAGCAGTTCTTC.

The genes are TRBV27 and TRBJ1-1, with TRBD1 as a possible D gene (6 bases). Trimming removed 6 bases at V and 2 bases at J, with 13 bases between. There are 14 residues in the CDR3. The germline CDR1 and CDR2 sequences are MNHEY and SMNVEV (reference sequence). CDR3 sequence (DNA): TGTGCCAGCAGGCATACAGGGCCCAACACTGAAGCTTTCTTT. It yields the protein CASRHTGPNTEAFF.

This chain joins TRBV11-1 and TRBJ2-3, with 7 bases lining up with TRBD2. CDR1 is SGHAT and CDR2 is FQDESV in the germline V gene (reference sequence). Unmatched junction bases numbered 16, after V lost 7 bases and J lost 6 bases. The CDR3 contains 16 residues. The CDR3 coding sequence is TGTGCCAGCACCCTCGGCGGGGGTGGCCGCGTGGATACGCAGTATTTT. It codes for CASTLGGGGRVDTQYF.

This clone was picked up a small number of times. The J gene is TRBJ1-6, the V gene TRBV5-6, with 9 bases that match TRBD1. Germline V CDR1 and CDR2: SGHDT, YYEEEE. The V and J ends lost 0 bases and 8 bases, in that order; junction bases with no gene match: 6. CDR3 length equals 16 residues. CDR3 nucleotides: TGTGCCAGCAGCTTGGGAGGGACAGGGTATTATTCACCCCTCCACTTT. It encodes CASSLGGTGYYSPLHF.

The chain carries TRBV7-8 and TRBJ2-2, with 8 bases that match TRBD1. Germline trimming cut 5 bases from V and 4 bases from J; bases unmatched to any gene: 6. This CDR3 contains 15 residues. Germline CDR1 SGHVS, CDR2 FQNEAQ. CDR3 amino acids: CASSIQGDGTGELFF. Written as DNA, the CDR3 is TGTGCCAGCAGCATACAGGGGGACGGCACCGGGGAGCTGTTTTTT.

This chain uses TRBV28 with TRBJ2-3; a weak D match, TRBD1 (6 bases). Germline values: CDR1 MDHEN, CDR2 SYDVKM. Trimming stripped 8 bases from V and 5 bases from J, with 17 bases between. This CDR3 has 14 amino acids. For the CDR3, the DNA is TGTGCCAGCGCACAGGGAACGTTCGTAGATACGCAGTATTTT. It codes for CASAQGTFVDTQYF.

The chain has TRBV5-6 and TRBJ2-7, with 10 bases identical to TRBD2. There are 17 residues in the CDR3. Unmatched junction bases numbered 17, after V lost 4 bases and J lost 7 bases. Per the germline V gene, CDR1 is SGHDT and CDR2 is YYEEEE. CDR3 sequence: CASSRGGYSGRGREQYF. In DNA, the CDR3 is TGTGCCAGCAGCCGAGGAGGGTACAGCGGGAGGGGCAGGGAGCAGTACTTC.

The chain is built from TRBV5-6 and TRBJ1-6; 7 positions match TRBD1. Germline-derived CDR1 and CDR2 are SGHDT and YYEEEE. Germline trimming cut 3 bases from V and 7 bases from J; bases unmatched to any gene: 7. This CDR3 has 15 amino acids. DNA of the CDR3: TGTGCCAGCAGCTCCTCACAGGGGTTCAATTCACCCCTCCACTTT. Translated, it gives CASSSSQGFNSPLHF.

CDR3 region: CSASLRDRGLNEQYF. DNA for the CDR3: TGCAGTGCTAGTCTCCGGGACAGGGGGCTTAACGAGCAGTACTTC. The genes are TRBV20-1 and TRBJ2-7, with 12 nucleotides matching TRBD1. V was pared by 3 bases and J by 5 bases, with 8 bases of the junction left unmatched. Germline CDR1 is DFQATT and CDR2 is SNEGSKA (reference sequence). The CDR3 is 15 amino acids.

This chain connects TRBV24-1 to TRBJ2-1, with a possible D match to TRBD2 (6 bases). This CDR3 contains 15 residues. V lost 1 base to trimming and J lost 3 bases, with 9 bases between them. Germline assignment: CDR1 KGHDR and CDR2 SFDVKD. The CDR3 coding sequence is TGTGCCACCAGTGATTTCGGGGGAATCTACAATGAGCAGTTCTTC. Protein sequence: CATSDFGGIYNEQFF.

The V and J genes are TRBV28 and TRBJ2-5; 12 bases agree with TRBD1. The trim removed 7 bases at V and 5 bases at J, leaving 8 bases unmatched. The V gene's germline CDR1 is MDHEN and CDR2 SYDVKM. The CDR3 is 15 amino acids. The CDR3 nucleotides are TGTGCCAGCACCCCCGGGACAGGGGGCAGGGAGACCCAGTACTTC. Translating it yields CASTPGTGGRETQYF.